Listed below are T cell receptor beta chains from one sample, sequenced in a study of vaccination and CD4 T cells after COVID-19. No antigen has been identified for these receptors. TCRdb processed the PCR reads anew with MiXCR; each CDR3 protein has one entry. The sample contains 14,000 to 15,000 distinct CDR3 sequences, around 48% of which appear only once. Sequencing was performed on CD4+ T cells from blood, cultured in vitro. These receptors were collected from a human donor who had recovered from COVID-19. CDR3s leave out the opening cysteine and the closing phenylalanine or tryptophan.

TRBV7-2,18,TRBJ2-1,ASSLSRFLAGGHSYNEQF
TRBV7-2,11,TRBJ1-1,ASSPDGPTEAF
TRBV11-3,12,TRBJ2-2,ASSLVGNTGELF
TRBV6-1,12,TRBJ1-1,ASSVTGVGTEAF
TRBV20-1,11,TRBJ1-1,SASPPRGREAF
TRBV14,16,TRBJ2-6,ASSLRDRGWSGANVLT
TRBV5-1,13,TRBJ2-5,ASSMNRVDVETQY
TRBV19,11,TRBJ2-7,ASQQGSPYEQY
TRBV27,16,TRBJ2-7,ASSRDPTQGRRLYEQY
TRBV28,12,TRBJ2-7,ASNSIGTSYEQY
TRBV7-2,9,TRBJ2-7,ASSHQREQY
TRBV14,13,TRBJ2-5,ASSQDRGRAETQY
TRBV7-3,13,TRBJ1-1,ASSLLAGPGTEAF
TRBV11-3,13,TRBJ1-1,ASRDRGQAGTEAF
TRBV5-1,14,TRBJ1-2,ASSPSPSSGAYGYT
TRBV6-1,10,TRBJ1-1,AAGKLNTEAF
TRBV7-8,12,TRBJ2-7,TSSLVQGSGEQY
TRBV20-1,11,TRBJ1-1,SAGDAPGTEAF
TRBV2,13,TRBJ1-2,ASSEAAGPTYGYT
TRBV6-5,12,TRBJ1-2,ASSYSESNYGYT
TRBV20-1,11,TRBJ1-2,SARGDRVWGYT
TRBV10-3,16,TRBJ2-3,AISGGKRTSARTDTQY
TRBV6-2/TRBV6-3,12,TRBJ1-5,ASHTRTTGQPQH
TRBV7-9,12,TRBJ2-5,ASSLGRYQETQY
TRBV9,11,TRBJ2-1,ASSVASQSPQF
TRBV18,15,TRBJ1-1,ASSPQSLGFENTEAF
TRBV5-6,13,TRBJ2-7,ASRPTGQGTDEQY